These 29 T cell receptor beta chains share one sample of origin, sequenced in a study of T cells in Graves' hyperthyroidism and ophthalmopathy. The source material, RNA transcripts, was used to amplify TCR beta CDR3 regions. In the first-round RT-PCR of the TCR CDR3, the HTBI primer set was used. TCRdb redid the calling of the multiplex PCR reads with MiXCR, one entry per CDR3 protein. The top ten clones hold about two fifths of a sample with 480,000 or so distinct CDR3 sequences, around 43% of them seen once. The sample was peripheral blood or thyroid tissue (not recorded which). The receptors derive from an adult woman with Graves' disease, either hyperthyroidism or ophthalmopathy (not recorded which).

A remark on this clonotype: A read error may produce the germline difference seen at one junction end. CDR3 sequence reads: CASSLNEGFF. The CDR3 DNA is TGTGCCAGCAGCTTAAATGAAGGTTTCTTT. The chain carries TRBV7-3 and TRBJ1-1; D is uncertain. CDR1 and CDR2 (germline): SGHTA, FQGTGA. This CDR3 contains 10 residues.

V is TRBV7-9 and J is TRBJ2-2; D unresolved. Germline V CDR1 and CDR2: SEHNR, FQNEAQ (reference sequence). V shed 5 bases and J shed 3 bases, with 13 bases lying between them. The CDR3 totals 15 residues. The DNA for the CDR3 is TGTGCCAGCAGCAGACGGAGAAGGGACACCGGGGAGCTGTTTTTT. Amino acids: CASSRRRRDTGELFF.

There are many counts of this clonotype. The V call is TRBV6-5, the J call TRBJ1-4, with D unclear. This CDR3 has 14 amino acids. V lost 2 bases and J lost 6, with 10 bases in between. The germline V gene encodes CDR1 MNHEY and CDR2 SVGAGI. The CDR3: CASSYNKGYEKLFF. Here the CDR3 DNA reads TGTGCCAGCAGTTACAATAAAGGGTATGAAAAACTGTTTTTT.

This clonotype turned up a few times. The J gene is TRBJ1-1, the V gene TRBV15; D call uncertain. In germline, CDR1 is LNHNV, CDR2 YYDKDF (reference sequence). Trimming removed 7 bases at V and 5 bases at J, with 20 bases between. This CDR3 has 15 residues. Here the CDR3 DNA reads TGTGCCACCACCATGCCGAGGGTCTCGGTGACTGAAGCTTTCTTT. This translates into CATTMPRVSVTEAFF.

This clonotype occurred many times. J is TRBJ1-2 and V is TRBV6-4, with D maybe TRBD1 (5 bases). Between the trimmed V and J ends, which lost 5 bases and 2 bases, there was a span of 18 bases. Germline-derived CDR1 and CDR2 are MRHNA and SNTAGT. The CDR3 sequence is 16 residues long. The CDR3 region has the DNA TGTGCCAGCAGTCCCACGCCACAGGACTCAAACTATGGCTACACCTTC. This translates into CASSPTPQDSNYGYTF.

This clonotype was seen more than once but under ten times. The CDR3 DNA follows: TGTGCCAGCAGCTTAGACCGGGGTCGGCCCCAGCATTTT. It codes for CASSLDRGRPQHF. The rearrangement joins TRBV11-2 to TRBJ1-5; D gene unclear. V lost 0 bases, J lost 9 bases, and 9 bases lay in between. The CDR3 runs 13 residues. Germline values: CDR1 SGHAT, CDR2 FQNNGV.

The chain couples TRBV10-3 to TRBJ2-1; 7 bases match TRBD1. The length of the CDR3 is 13 residues. Germline V gene data show CDR1 as ENHRY and CDR2 as SYGVKD. V shed 4 bases, J shed 8 bases, and the junction held 5 bases outside the gene matches. The CDR3 protein is CAISARQGYEQFF. Written as DNA, the CDR3 is TGTGCCATCAGTGCCAGACAGGGTTATGAGCAGTTCTTC.

The chain uses TRBV7-2 and TRBJ1-1, with D uncertain. Germline V lookup: CDR1 SGHTA, CDR2 FQGNSA. V lost 4 bases and J lost 4, with 10 bases in between. The CDR3 covers 13 residues. CDR3 sequence (DNA): TGTGCCAGCAGCTGGGCAGACTTCACTGAAGCTTTCTTT. Amino acids: CASSWADFTEAFF.

This clonotype showed up just a few times. The chain carries TRBV29-1 and TRBJ2-1; D is possibly TRBD1 (6 bases). The CDR3 extends over 11 amino acids. Germline V gene lookup returns CDR1 SQVTM and CDR2 ANQGSEA. Here the CDR3 reads CTTAPGDEQFF. As DNA, the CDR3 is TGCACCACCGCCCCAGGGGATGAGCAGTTCTTC.

This rearrangement joins TRBV5-1 to TRBJ2-7; 8 bases are a match to TRBD1. The ends lost 4 bases at V and 3 bases at J; junction bases unmatched: 12. The CDR3 runs to 16 residues. Germline V gene sequence: CDR1 SGHRS, CDR2 YFSETQ. Here the CDR3 reads CASSPGHRDRNYEQYF. The CDR3 DNA sequence: TGCGCCAGCAGCCCGGGACATCGGGACAGGAACTACGAGCAGTACTTC.

This chain uses TRBV15 with TRBJ1-2, with D uncertain. The CDR3 length is 14 residues. V was shortened by 6 bases and J by 1 base, with 12 bases between the two germline ends. Looked up from germline, CDR1 is LNHNV and CDR2 is YYDKDF (reference sequence). As DNA, the CDR3 is TGTGCCACCAGGGAAGCTTCTAATAACTATGGCTACACCTTC. Translation: CATREASNNYGYTF.

This clonotype was detected only a few times. The chain couples TRBV13 to TRBJ1-1; D is unresolved. The germline V gene has CDR1 PRHDT and CDR2 FYEKMQ (reference sequence). This CDR3 has 15 residues. V lost 6 bases and J 5 bases, leaving 19 bases between the germline ends. The CDR3 nucleotides read TGTGCCAGCAGTCTAGAACATAGGAGGAGTACTGAAGCTTTCTTT. Translating gives CASSLEHRRSTEAFF.

This clonotype was recorded only once. The conserved final phenylalanine or tryptophan is absent from the CDR3, which likely points to a read error. The DNA is left out, because the CDR3 cannot be placed on it with certainty; the CDR3 is given as TCRdb lists it. This rearrangement joins TRBV7-7 to TRBJ2-5; the D call TRBD1 from the table was never checked on the DNA. Germline V CDR1 and CDR2: SSHAT, FNYEAQ (reference sequence). The CDR3 length equals 10 residues, ends included. CDR3 in amino acids: CASSPGTVTT.

The chain combines TRBV5-1 with TRBJ1-1, with unresolved D. From germline, CDR1 is SGHRS and CDR2 YFSETQ. Between the trimmed V and J ends, which lost 3 bases and 11 bases, there was a span of 14 bases. This CDR3 contains 12 residues. CDR3 sequence: CASSWELDEAFF. The CDR3 DNA sequence: TGCGCCAGCAGCTGGGAGTTGGATGAGGCTTTCTTT.

This chain uses TRBV20-1 with TRBJ1-5; 8 nucleotides match TRBD1. After removal of 5 bases from V and 5 bases from J, the junction contained 5 bases not matched to a gene. The CDR3 spans 13 residues. CDR1 and CDR2 (germline): DFQATT, SNEGSKA (reference sequence). In nucleotides, the CDR3 is TGCAGTGCTCTCGGACAGGGACATCAGCCCCAGCATTTT. This translates into CSALGQGHQPQHF.

V is TRBV6-4 and J is TRBJ2-7, with TRBD2 matching 7 bases. J lost 5 bases, V lost 0 bases, and 10 bases had no gene match. This CDR3 spans 16 amino acids. Germline assignment: CDR1 MRHNA and CDR2 SNTAGT. CDR3 nucleotide sequence: TGTGCCAGCAGTGACTCGGCGACTAGCCCCATTCACGAGCAGTACTTC. As protein: CASSDSATSPIHEQYF.

This sequence joins TRBV19 and TRBJ1-5, with a tentative D call TRBD1 (5 bases). The CDR3 length is 14 residues. Germline V gene data show CDR1 as LNHDA and CDR2 as SQIVND (reference sequence). Trimming pared 5 bases from V and 4 bases from J, leaving 12 bases between. The CDR3 nucleotides read TGTGCCAGTAGTGGGTCAGGGAGAAATCAGCCCCAGCATTTT. It translates to CASSGSGRNQPQHF.

This chain joins TRBV5-1 and TRBJ2-5, with 9 bases fitting TRBD1. The CDR3 length is 14 residues. Germline-derived CDR1 and CDR2 are SGHRS and YFSETQ. V was clipped by 6 bases and J by 5 bases; unmatched bases: 8. CDR3 DNA sequence: TGCGCCAGCACCTCAGGACAGGGGTTGGAGACCCAGTACTTC. Its protein product is CASTSGQGLETQYF.

There are many counts of this clonotype. The chain couples TRBV9 to TRBJ2-7; 12 bases match TRBD2. The CDR3 sequence is 17 residues long. Germline values: CDR1 SGDLS, CDR2 YYNGEE. Trimming cost V 0 bases and J 2 bases; bases outside gene matches: 6. The CDR3 DNA is TGTGCCAGCAGCGTAGGTCGCCCTAGCGGGGGGGCCTACGAGCAGTACTTC. This translates into CASSVGRPSGGAYEQYF.

This clonotype appeared many times. The genes are TRBV4-1 and TRBJ1-2; maybe TRBD1 (6 bases). Between the trimmed V and J ends, which lost 1 base and 8 bases, there was a span of 17 bases. The CDR3 is 15 residues long. Germline V lookup: CDR1 MGHRA, CDR2 YSYEKL. CDR3 in DNA: TGCGCCAGCAGCCAAGTAGGCCCCTTGGGGGCCGGCTACACCTTC. It encodes CASSQVGPLGAGYTF.

The rearrangement links TRBV5-8 to TRBJ1-6; 9 bases are a match to TRBD1. V was clipped by 5 bases and J by 9 bases; unmatched bases: 9. Looked up from germline, CDR1 is SGHTS and CDR2 is YDEGEE. The CDR3 sequence is 15 residues long. CDR3 sequence reads: CASRDRYRGRSPLHF. CDR3 DNA: TGTGCCAGCAGGGATAGGTACAGGGGGCGTTCACCCCTCCACTTT.

The chain recombines TRBV7-2 with TRBJ1-2, with 9 bases lining up with TRBD1. The CDR3 has 16 residues. The V gene's germline CDR1 is SGHTA and CDR2 FQGNSA. The ends lost 6 bases at V and 6 bases at J; junction bases unmatched: 14. Here the CDR3 reads CASRKSGTGRTNGYTF. The CDR3 DNA follows: TGTGCCAGCAGGAAATCCGGGACAGGGAGGACTAATGGCTACACCTTC.

In its sample, this clonotype was seen once. One junction end disagrees with the germline gene, perhaps due to a read error. The chain is built from TRBV7-9 and TRBJ2-6, with TRBD1 as a possible D gene (6 bases). CDR1 is SEHNR and CDR2 is FQNEAQ in the germline V gene (reference sequence). The CDR3 loop spans 16 amino acids. This CDR3 reads CASSQDGTTGANVLTF. CDR3 DNA sequence: TGCGCCAGCAGCCAAGACGGGACAACTGGGGCCAACGTCCTGACTTTC. Looking up the rest from reference TRBV7-9 and TRBJ2-6 gives the full variable domain: DTGVSQNPRHKITKRGQNVTFRCDPISEHNRLYWYRQTLGQGPEFLTYFQNEAQLEKSRLLSDRFSAERPKGSFSTLEIQRTEQGDSAMYLCASSQDGTTGANVLTFGAGSRLTVL.

This clonotype was counted between two and nine times. The J gene is TRBJ2-1, the V gene TRBV24-1; 10 positions match TRBD2. The CDR3 is 16 residues long. The ends lost 5 bases at V and 4 bases at J; junction bases unmatched: 7. Germline V gene data show CDR1 as KGHDR and CDR2 as SFDVKD. The DNA of the CDR3 is TGTGCCACCAGTGGCGCCGGGACTAGCGATTACAATGAGCAGTTCTTC. This translates into CATSGAGTSDYNEQFF.

The rearrangement joins TRBV5-1 to TRBJ1-3; the D gene is possibly TRBD1 (6 bases). There are 14 residues in the CDR3. The germline CDR1 and CDR2 sequences are SGHRS and YFSETQ. V gave up 0 bases and J gave up 4 bases, with 8 bases separating them. Here the CDR3 DNA reads TGCGCCAGCAGCTTGGCAACAGGGGGAAACACCATATATTTT. Its protein is CASSLATGGNTIYF.

The gene calls are TRBV4-2 and TRBJ2-7; D not resolved. The germline V gene encodes CDR1 LGHNA and CDR2 YNFKEQ. This CDR3 has 14 residues. Trimming cost V 0 bases and J 2 bases, with 8 bases left between them. CDR3 amino acids: CASSQDRETYEQYF. The CDR3 DNA sequence: TGTGCCAGCAGCCAAGATCGAGAAACCTACGAGCAGTACTTC.

As for this clonotype: This may stem from a read error, because a much larger clone lies one nucleotide away. This chain connects TRBV19 to TRBJ2-7; 15 bases line up with TRBD2. The CDR3 is 16 amino acids. Germline CDR1 reads LNHDA; CDR2 reads SQIVND (reference sequence). CDR3 sequence: CASSIQGTSGRYGQYF. The CDR3 region has the DNA TGTGCCAGTAGTATTCAAGGGACTAGCGGGAGGTACGGGCAGTACTTC. Variable domain in full (rest from reference TRBV19 and TRBJ2-7): DGGITQSPKYLFRKEGQNVTLSCEQNLNHDAMYWYRQDPGQGLRLIYYSQIVNDFQKGDIAEGYSVSREKKESFPLTVTSAQKNPTAFYLCASSIQGTSGRYGQYFGPGTRLTVT.

The sample holds many counts of this clonotype. The chain combines TRBV7-9 with TRBJ2-2; 7 nucleotides align to TRBD2. Germline assignment: CDR1 SEHNR and CDR2 FQNEAQ (reference sequence). The V gene end was trimmed by 8 bases and the J gene end by 1 base; junction bases not matched to a gene: 4. The CDR3 contains 14 residues. CDR3 sequence reads: CASPSGVNTGELFF. DNA of the CDR3: TGTGCCAGCCCCAGCGGGGTGAACACCGGGGAGCTGTTTTTT. Full variable domain (rest looked up from reference TRBV7-9 and TRBJ2-2): DTGVSQNPRHKITKRGQNVTFRCDPISEHNRLYWYRQTLGQGPEFLTYFQNEAQLEKSRLLSDRFSAERPKGSFSTLEIQRTEQGDSAMYLCASPSGVNTGELFFGEGSRLTVL.

The CDR3 loop is CSLGQSNQPQHF. For the CDR3, the DNA is TGCAGCTTGGGACAGAGCAATCAGCCCCAGCATTTT. This chain uses TRBV29-1 with TRBJ1-5; 7 nucleotides line up with TRBD1. In germline, CDR1 is SQVTM, CDR2 ANQGSEA. The CDR3 extends over 12 amino acids. The ends lost 8 bases at V and 1 base at J; junction bases unmatched: 2.